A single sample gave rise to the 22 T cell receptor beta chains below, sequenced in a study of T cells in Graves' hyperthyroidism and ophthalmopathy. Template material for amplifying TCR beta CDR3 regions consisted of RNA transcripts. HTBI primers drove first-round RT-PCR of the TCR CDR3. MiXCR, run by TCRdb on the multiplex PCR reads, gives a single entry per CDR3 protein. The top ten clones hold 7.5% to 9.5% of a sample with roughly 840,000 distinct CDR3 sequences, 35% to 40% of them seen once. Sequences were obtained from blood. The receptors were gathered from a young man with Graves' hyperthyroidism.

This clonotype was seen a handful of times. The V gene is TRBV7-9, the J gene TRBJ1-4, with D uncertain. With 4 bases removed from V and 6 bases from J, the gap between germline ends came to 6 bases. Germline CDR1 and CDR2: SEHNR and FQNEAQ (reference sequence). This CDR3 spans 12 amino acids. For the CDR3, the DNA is TGTGCCAGCAGCTGGGTAGATGAAAAACTGTTTTTT. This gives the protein CASSWVDEKLFF.

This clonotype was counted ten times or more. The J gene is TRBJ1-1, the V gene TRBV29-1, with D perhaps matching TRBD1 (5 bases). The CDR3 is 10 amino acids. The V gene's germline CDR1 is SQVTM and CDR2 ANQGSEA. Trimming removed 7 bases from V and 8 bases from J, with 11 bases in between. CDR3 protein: CSALWGEAFF. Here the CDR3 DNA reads TGCAGCGCCCTTTGGGGGGAAGCTTTCTTT. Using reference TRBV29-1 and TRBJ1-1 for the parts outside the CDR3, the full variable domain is SAVISQKPSRDICQRGTSLTIQCQVDSQVTMMFWYRQQPGQSLTLIATANQGSEATYESGFVIDKFPISRPNLTFSTLTVSNMSPEDSSIYLCSALWGEAFFGQGTRLTVV.

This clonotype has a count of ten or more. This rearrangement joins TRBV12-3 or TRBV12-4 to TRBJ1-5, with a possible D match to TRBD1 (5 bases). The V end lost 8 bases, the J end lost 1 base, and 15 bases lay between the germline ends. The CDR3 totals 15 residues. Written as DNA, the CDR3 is TGTGCCAGCCGCGGGGGGTCTATGAGCAATCAGCCCCAGCATTTT. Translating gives CASRGGSMSNQPQHF.

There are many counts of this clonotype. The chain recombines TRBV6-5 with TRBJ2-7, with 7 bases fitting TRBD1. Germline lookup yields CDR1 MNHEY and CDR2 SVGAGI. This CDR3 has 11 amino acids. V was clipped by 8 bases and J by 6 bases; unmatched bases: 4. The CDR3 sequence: CASERQGEQYF. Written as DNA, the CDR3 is TGTGCCAGCGAGCGACAGGGCGAGCAGTACTTC.

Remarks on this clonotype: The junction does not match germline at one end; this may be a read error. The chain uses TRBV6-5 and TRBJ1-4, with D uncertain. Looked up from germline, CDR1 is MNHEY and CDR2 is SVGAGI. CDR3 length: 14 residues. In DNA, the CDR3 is TGTGCCATCAGTTACCAAGCGATAGGAGAAAAACTGTTTTTT. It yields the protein CAISYQAIGEKLFF.

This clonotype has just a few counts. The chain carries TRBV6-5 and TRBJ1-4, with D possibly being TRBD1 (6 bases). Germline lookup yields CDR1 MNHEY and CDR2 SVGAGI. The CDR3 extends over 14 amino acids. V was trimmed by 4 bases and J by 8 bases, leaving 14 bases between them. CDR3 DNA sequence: TGTGCCAGCAGTTCGTACAGGGAAGGCGAAAAACTGTTTTTT. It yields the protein CASSSYREGEKLFF.

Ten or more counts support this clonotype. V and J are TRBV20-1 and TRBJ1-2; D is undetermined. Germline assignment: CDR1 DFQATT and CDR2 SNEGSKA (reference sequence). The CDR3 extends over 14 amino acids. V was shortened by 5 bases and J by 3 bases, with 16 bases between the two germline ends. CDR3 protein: CSAPVGRWDYGYTF. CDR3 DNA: TGCAGTGCTCCTGTTGGGCGCTGGGACTATGGCTACACCTTC.

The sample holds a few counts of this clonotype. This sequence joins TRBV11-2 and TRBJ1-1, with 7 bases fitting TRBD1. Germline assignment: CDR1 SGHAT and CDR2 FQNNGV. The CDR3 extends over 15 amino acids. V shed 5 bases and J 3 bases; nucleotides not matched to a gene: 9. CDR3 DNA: TGTGCCAGCAGCCCATACCTGACAGGGTACACTGAAGCTTTCTTT. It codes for CASSPYLTGYTEAFF.

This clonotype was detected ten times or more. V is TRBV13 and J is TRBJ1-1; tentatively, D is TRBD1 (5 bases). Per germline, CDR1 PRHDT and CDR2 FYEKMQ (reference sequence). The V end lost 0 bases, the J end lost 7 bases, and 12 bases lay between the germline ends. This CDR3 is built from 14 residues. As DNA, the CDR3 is TGTGCCAGCAGCTTAGGGGCGGGGACGGGTGAAGCTTTCTTT. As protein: CASSLGAGTGEAFF.

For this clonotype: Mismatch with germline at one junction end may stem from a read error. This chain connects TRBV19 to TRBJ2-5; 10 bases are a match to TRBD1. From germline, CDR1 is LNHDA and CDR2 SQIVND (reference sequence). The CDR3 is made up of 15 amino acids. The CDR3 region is CASSQPGTGAETQYF. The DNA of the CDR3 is TGCGCCAGCAGCCAACCCGGGACAGGGGCCGAGACCCAGTACTTC.

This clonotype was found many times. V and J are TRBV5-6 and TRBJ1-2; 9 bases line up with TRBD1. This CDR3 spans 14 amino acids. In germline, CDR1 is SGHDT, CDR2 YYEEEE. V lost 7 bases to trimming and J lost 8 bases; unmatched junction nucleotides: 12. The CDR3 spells CASRLSGQGWGYTF. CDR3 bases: TGTGCCAGCCGCCTCTCGGGACAGGGTTGGGGCTACACCTTC.

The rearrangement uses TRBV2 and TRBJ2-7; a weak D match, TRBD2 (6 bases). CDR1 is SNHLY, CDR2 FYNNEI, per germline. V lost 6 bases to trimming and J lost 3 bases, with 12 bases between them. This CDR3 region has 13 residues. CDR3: CASRGEEGYEQYF. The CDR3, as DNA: TGTGCCAGCAGAGGGGAGGAGGGCTACGAGCAGTACTTC.

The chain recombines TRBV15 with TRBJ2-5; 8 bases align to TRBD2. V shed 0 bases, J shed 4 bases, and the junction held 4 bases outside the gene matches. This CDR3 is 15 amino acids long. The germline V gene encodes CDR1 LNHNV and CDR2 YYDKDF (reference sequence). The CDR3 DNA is TGTGCCACCAGCAGAGATCTGACTAGCGCAGAGACCCAGTACTTC. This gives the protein CATSRDLTSAETQYF.

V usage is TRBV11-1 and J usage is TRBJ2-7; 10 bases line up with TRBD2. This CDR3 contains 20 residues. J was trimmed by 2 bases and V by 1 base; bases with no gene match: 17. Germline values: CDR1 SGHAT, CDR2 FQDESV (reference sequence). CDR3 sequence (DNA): TGTGCCAGCAGCTTAGTAGTTGGACAGGTATGGCTAGCGGGGGCCTACGAGCAGTACTTC. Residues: CASSLVVGQVWLAGAYEQYF.

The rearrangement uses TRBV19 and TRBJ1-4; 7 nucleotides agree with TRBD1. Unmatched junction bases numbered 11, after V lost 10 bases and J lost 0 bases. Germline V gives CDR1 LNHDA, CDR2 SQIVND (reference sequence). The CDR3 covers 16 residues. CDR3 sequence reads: CATSDRAGTTNEKLFF. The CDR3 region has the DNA TGTGCCACCTCAGACAGGGCCGGAACAACTAATGAAAAACTGTTTTTT.

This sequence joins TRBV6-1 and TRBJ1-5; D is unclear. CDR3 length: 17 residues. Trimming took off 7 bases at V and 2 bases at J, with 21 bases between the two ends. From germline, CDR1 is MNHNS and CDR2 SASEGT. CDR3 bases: TGTGCCAGCACGCGATTCCCGGCTATTAATCGCAATCAGCCCCAGCATTTT. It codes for CASTRFPAINRNQPQHF.

CDR3 sequence (DNA): TGTGCCAGCAGCTTCCAGGGTCAGCAGCCCCAGCATTTT. It encodes CASSFQGQQPQHF. V usage is TRBV5-6 and J usage is TRBJ1-5; tentatively, D is TRBD1 (5 bases). From germline, CDR1 is SGHDT and CDR2 YYEEEE. The CDR3 is made up of 13 amino acids. Trimming cost V 2 bases and J 7 bases, with 10 bases left between them.

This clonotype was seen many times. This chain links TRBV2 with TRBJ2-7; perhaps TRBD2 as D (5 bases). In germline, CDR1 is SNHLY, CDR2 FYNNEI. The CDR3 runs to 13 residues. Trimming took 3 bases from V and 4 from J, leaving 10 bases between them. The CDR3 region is CASSEDGIYEQYF. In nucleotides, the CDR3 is TGTGCCAGCAGTGAGGACGGGATTTACGAGCAGTACTTC. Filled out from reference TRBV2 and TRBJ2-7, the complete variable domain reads EPEVTQTPSHQVTQMGQEVILRCVPISNHLYFYWYRQILGQKVEFLVSFYNNEISEKSEIFDDQFSVERPDGSNFTLKIRSTKLEDSAMYFCASSEDGIYEQYFGPGTRLTVT.

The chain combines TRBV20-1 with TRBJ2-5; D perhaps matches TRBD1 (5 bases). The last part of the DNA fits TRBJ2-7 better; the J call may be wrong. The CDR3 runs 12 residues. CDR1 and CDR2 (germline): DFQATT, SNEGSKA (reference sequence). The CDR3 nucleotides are TGCAGTGCTAGTCCCCAGGGAAACGAGCAGTACTTC. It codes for CSASPQGNEQYF.

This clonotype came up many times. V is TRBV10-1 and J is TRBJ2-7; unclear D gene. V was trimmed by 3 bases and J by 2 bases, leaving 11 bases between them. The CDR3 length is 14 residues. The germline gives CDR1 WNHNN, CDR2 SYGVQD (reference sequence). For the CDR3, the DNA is TGCGCCAGCAGTGATTCGTCAGTGCCCTACGAGCAGTACTTC. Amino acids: CASSDSSVPYEQYF.

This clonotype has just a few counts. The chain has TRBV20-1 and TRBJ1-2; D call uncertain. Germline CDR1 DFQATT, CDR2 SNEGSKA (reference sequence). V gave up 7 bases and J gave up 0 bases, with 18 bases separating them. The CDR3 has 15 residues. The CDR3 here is CSVLPRQAANYGYTF. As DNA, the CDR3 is TGCAGTGTGCTCCCACGGCAGGCCGCTAACTATGGCTACACCTTC.

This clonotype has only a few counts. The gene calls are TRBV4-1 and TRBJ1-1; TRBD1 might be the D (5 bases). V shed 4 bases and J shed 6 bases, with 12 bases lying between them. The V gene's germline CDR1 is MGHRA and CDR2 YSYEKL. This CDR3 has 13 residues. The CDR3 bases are TGCGCCAGCAGCCGACGACAGTCCGCTGAAGCTTTCTTT. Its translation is CASSRRQSAEAFF.